This is a list of T cell receptor beta chains from one sample in a study of blood T cells in healthy people across ages. TCRdb redid the calling of the 5' RACE reads with MiXCR, one entry per CDR3 protein. The table has approximately 1,700,000 distinct CDR3 sequences, about two fifths seen once; the top ten hold more than 20%. The sample comprised blood. The source of these receptors is a human donor in good health. The CDR3 runs from the conserved cysteine through the conserved F or W. The D gene is left open where the match is weak. Size values are once, few and many counts, or a class for expanded clones, and some rows have none.

j_call,v_call,clone_size,d_call,cdr3_nt,cdr3_aa
TRBJ1-6,TRBV6-5,NA,TRBD1,TGTGCCAGCAGCTTCAGGGGGGGTTCACCCCTCCACTTT,CASSFRGGSPLHF
TRBJ1-2,TRBV4-2,NA,NA,TGTGCCAGCAGCCAACACTTCCGAAGGGAGAACTATGGCTACACCTTC,CASSQHFRRENYGYTF
TRBJ1-1,TRBV28,NA,NA,TGTGCCAGCACCTCGACAGTGGGAACTGAAGCTTTCTTT,CASTSTVGTEAFF
TRBJ1-1,TRBV9,NA,TRBD1,TGTGCCAGCAATTCGGACAGGGGAGACACTGAAGCTTTCTTT,CASNSDRGDTEAFF
TRBJ2-3,TRBV28,NA,NA,TGTGCCAGCGGCAGTACCGGGACTCCTCTACAAGATACGCAGTATTTT,CASGSTGTPLQDTQYF
TRBJ2-2,TRBV7-2,NA,TRBD2,TGTGCCAGCAGACACGGACTAGCGGGTCATGCCGGGGAGCTGTTTTTT,CASRHGLAGHAGELFF
TRBJ1-2,TRBV5-1,few,TRBD1,TGTGCCAGCAGCCTCGGACAGGAAAATGGCTACACCTTC,CASSLGQENGYTF
TRBJ2-7,TRBV7-2,NA,NA,TGTGCCAGCAGCTCTCGACAGAACTCCTACGAGCAGTACTTC,CASSSRQNSYEQYF
TRBJ2-5,TRBV5-1,NA,NA,TGCGCCAGCAGCTTGGTTGGGGATCGAGAGACCCAGTACTTC,CASSLVGDRETQYF
TRBJ2-2,TRBV9,NA,TRBD1,TGTGCCAGCAGCGGCGTAACAGGGGCCGGGGAGCTGTTTTTT,CASSGVTGAGELFF
TRBJ1-2,TRBV5-1,NA,NA,TGCGCCAGCAGCTTCGTTCTGGGGGCTAGTGGCTACACCTTC,CASSFVLGASGYTF
TRBJ2-7,TRBV4-1,few,NA,TGCGCCAGCAGCCGATCGACTAGAGCTGCGTTCTACGAGCAGTACTTC,CASSRSTRAAFYEQYF
TRBJ2-1,TRBV3-1,NA,TRBD2,TGTGCCAGCAGCCAACTAGCGGGGAATACGGCCTATGAGCAGTTCTTC,CASSQLAGNTAYEQFF
TRBJ2-7,TRBV6-6,NA,NA,TGTGCCAGCAGGGCGGAGTTTTCACTCGAGCAGTACTTC,CASRAEFSLEQYF
TRBJ2-5,TRBV9,NA,TRBD2,TGTGCCAGCAGCGTAGGGACTAGCCAAAAAGAGACCCAGTACTTC,CASSVGTSQKETQYF
TRBJ2-6,TRBV6-4,NA,NA,TGTGCCATCAGTGAGTCGTGGAAGGGCAACTCTGGGGCCAACGTCCGGACTTTC,CAISESWKGNSGANVRTF
TRBJ1-5,TRBV7-2,NA,NA,TGTGCCAGCAGCTTAGGGGTGGGCGGTCAGCCCCAGCATTTT,CASSLGVGGQPQHF
TRBJ2-7,TRBV6-5,NA,NA,TGTGCCAGCAGTTACTCTTGGGGTGGCCTAGCTGGCAATGAGCAGTACTTC,CASSYSWGGLAGNEQYF
TRBJ2-7,TRBV28,few,NA,TGTGCCAGCAGCTTCTCAGAGCAGAAGCAGTACTTC,CASSFSEQKQYF
TRBJ2-1,TRBV3-1,NA,NA,TGTGCCAGCAGCCAAGGCGGGACCTACAATGAGCAGTTCTTC,CASSQGGTYNEQFF
TRBJ2-7,TRBV28,NA,TRBD1,TGTGCCAGCAACACAGGGGGCAAGGTCTACGAGCAGTACTTC,CASNTGGKVYEQYF
TRBJ2-2,TRBV5-6,NA,NA,TGTGCCAGCAGCGGGGCGCAAAGGGAGCTGTTTTTT,CASSGAQRELFF
TRBJ2-5,TRBV5-1,few,NA,TGCGCCAGCAGCTTGGAGACTATTAGTAGCCAGTACTTC,CASSLETISSQYF
TRBJ2-5,TRBV9,NA,NA,TGTGCCAGCAGCGGCCGGGACGGACCTAAAGAGACCCAGTACTTC,CASSGRDGPKETQYF
TRBJ2-1,TRBV20-1,few,TRBD2,TGCAGTGCTAGAGATCGAGCGGGGGGGGATAATGAGCAGTTCTTC,CSARDRAGGDNEQFF
TRBJ2-7,TRBV20-1,NA,NA,TGCAGTGCTAGTTATGGGTCGAGCTCCTACGAGCAGTACTTC,CSASYGSSSYEQYF